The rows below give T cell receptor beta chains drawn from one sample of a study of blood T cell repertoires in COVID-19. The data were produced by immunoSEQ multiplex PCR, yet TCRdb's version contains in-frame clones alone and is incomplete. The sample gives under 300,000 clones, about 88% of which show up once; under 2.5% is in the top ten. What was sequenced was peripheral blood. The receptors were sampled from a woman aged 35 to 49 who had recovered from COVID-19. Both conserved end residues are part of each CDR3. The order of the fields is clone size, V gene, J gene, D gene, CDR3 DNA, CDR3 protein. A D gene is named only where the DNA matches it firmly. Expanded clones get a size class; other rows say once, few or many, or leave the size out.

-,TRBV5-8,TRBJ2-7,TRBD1,TGTGCCAGCAGCTTCGGTCCTTCTGGACAGGGAAGGTACGAGCAGTACTTC,CASSFGPSGQGRYEQYF
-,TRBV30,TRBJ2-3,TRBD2,TGTGCCTGGAGCCGCCTTAGCGGGAGGACAGATACGCAGTATTTT,CAWSRLSGRTDTQYF
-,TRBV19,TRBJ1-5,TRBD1,TGTGCCAGTAGGGAGGACAGGGGAATTAATCAGCCCCAGCATTTT,CASREDRGINQPQHF
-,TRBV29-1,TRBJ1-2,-,TGCAGCGTTGATATGGGGCTTGCCTATGGCTACACCTTC,CSVDMGLAYGYTF
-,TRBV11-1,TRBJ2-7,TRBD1,TGTGCCAGCAGCATCGGACAGGGGGCTTACGAGCAGTACTTC,CASSIGQGAYEQYF
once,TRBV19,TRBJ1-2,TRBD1,TGTGCCAGTAGCCGGGGGGGACAGGGAAGGGGTGACTATGGCTACACCTTC,CASSRGGQGRGDYGYTF
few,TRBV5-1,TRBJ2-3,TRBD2,TGCGCCAGCAGCTTGGGACTAGCGGGAGGACGCACAGATACGCAGTATTTT,CASSLGLAGGRTDTQYF
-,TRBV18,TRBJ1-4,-,TGTGCCAGCTCGCCAACAGGGTCGGCTAATGAAAAACTGTTTTTT,CASSPTGSANEKLFF
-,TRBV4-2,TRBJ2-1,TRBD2,TGTGCCAGCAGCCCCCTAGCGGGGGGTTCGAGCTCCTACAATGAGCAGTTCTTC,CASSPLAGGSSSYNEQFF
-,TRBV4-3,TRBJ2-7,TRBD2,TGCGCCAGCAGCCAACTAGCGGGAGGCTACGAGCAGTACTTC,CASSQLAGGYEQYF
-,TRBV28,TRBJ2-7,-,TGTGCCAGCAGTTTAAGATGGCAGGGCGAGCAGTACTTC,CASSLRWQGEQYF
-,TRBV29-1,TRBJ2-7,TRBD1,TGCAGCGTTGCCGGGACAGGCCACGAGCAGTACTTC,CSVAGTGHEQYF
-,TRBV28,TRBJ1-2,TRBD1,TGTGCCAGCAGTTTACGTGCGGGACAGGGAGCGGCCCGCTATGGCTACACCTTC,CASSLRAGQGAARYGYTF
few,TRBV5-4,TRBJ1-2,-,TGTGCCAGCAGCTTGGGAGGGAGATATGGCTACACCTTC,CASSLGGRYGYTF
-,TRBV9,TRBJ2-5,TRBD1,TGTGCCAGCAGCCCTACAGGGGGTGCGTTGGGCGAGACCCAGTACTTC,CASSPTGGALGETQYF
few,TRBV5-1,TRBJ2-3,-,TGCGCCAGCGAGGGGGCAGATACGCAGTATTTT,CASEGADTQYF
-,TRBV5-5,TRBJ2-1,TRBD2,TGTGCCAGCAGCTGGGAGGGACTAGCGGGCAATGAGCAGTTCTTC,CASSWEGLAGNEQFF
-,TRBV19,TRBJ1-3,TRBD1,TGTGCCAGTAGCCCACAGGGGAGAAACACCATATATTTT,CASSPQGRNTIYF
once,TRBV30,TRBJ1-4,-,TGTGCCTGGAGACGGCTCGGACTGATTAATGAAAAACTGTTTTTT,CAWRRLGLINEKLFF
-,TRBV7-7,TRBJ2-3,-,TGTGCTAGCAGCTTAGCGGGACAGGGCACAGATACGCAGTATTTT,CASSLAGQGTDTQYF
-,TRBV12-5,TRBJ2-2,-,TGTGCTAGTGGTTTGGTACCAGGGGCGCAGGCCGGGGAGCTGTTTTTT,CASGLVPGAQAGELFF
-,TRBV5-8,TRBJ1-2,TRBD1,TGTGCCAGCAGCTACGCCGGGACAGCACGTCGGGGCGGCTACACCTTC,CASSYAGTARRGGYTF
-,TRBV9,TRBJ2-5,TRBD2,TGTGCCAGCAGTTACGGCGGGGGGGCCCGTTCAGAAGAGACCCAGTACTTC,CASSYGGGARSEETQYF
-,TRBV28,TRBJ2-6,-,TGTGCCAGCAGTCCCCCACGGGGTGATGGGGCCAACGTCCTGACTTTC,CASSPPRGDGANVLTF
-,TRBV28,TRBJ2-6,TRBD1,TGTGCCAGCAGAAAGGGGACAGCCTCTGGGGCCAACGTCCTGACTTTC,CASRKGTASGANVLTF
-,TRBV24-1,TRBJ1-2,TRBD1,TGTGCCACCAGACAGACAGGGGGCGACTATGGCTACACCTTC,CATRQTGGDYGYTF
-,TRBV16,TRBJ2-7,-,TGTGCCAGCAGCCCGACACGGGGAAGCTACGAGCAGTACTTC,CASSPTRGSYEQYF
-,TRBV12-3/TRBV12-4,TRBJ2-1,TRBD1,TGTGCCAGCAGTACTCAGGGGGCAGGTGAGCAGTTCTTC,CASSTQGAGEQFF
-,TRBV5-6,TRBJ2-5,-,TGTGCCAGCAGCCAAAGGGGTGGTTCGCAAGAGACCCAGTACTTC,CASSQRGGSQETQYF
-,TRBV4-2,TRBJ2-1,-,TGTGCCAGCAGCCAAGAAAAGAGGGATGAGCAGTTCTTC,CASSQEKRDEQFF
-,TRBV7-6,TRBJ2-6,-,TGTGCCAGCAGCCGGTTAAACTCTGGGGCCAACGTCCTGACTTTC,CASSRLNSGANVLTF
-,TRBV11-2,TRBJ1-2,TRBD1,TGTGCCAGCAGCTCGGGACAGGGAGGCACCTTC,CASSSGQGGTF
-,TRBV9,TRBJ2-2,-,TGTGCCAGCAGCGCCGTACAGGGATCCCCCGGGGAGCTGTTTTTT,CASSAVQGSPGELFF
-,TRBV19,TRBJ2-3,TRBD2,TGTGCCAGTAGTACCTTTCCTAGCGGGATCACAGATACGCAGTATTTT,CASSTFPSGITDTQYF
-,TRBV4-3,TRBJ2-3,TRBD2,TGCGCCAGCAGCCAACGACTAGCGGGATCCACAGATACGCAGTATTTT,CASSQRLAGSTDTQYF
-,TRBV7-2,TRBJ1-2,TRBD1,TGTGCCAGCAGCTTAGTCGGACAGGAGCGCTCTGGCTACACCTTC,CASSLVGQERSGYTF
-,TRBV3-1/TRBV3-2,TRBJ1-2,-,TGTGCCAGCAGCCAACGAGGGGGAGCTACTAACTATGGCTACACCTTC,CASSQRGGATNYGYTF
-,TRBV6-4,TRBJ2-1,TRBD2,TGTGCCAGCAGTGAAGTCGGACTAGCGGGAGGGGTAGAGCAGTTCTTC,CASSEVGLAGGVEQFF
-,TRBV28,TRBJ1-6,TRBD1,TGTGCCAGCAGCCCAGACAGGGCTTATTCACCCCTCCACTTT,CASSPDRAYSPLHF
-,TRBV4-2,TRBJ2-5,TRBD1,TGTGCCAGCAGCCAAGCCGCCGATGGACAGGGCTGGGAGACCCAGTACTTC,CASSQAADGQGWETQYF
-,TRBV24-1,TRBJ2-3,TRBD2,TGTGCCACCAGTGACCCCGGTTGGGGCGCGGGGGACACAGATACGCAGTATTTT,CATSDPGWGAGDTDTQYF
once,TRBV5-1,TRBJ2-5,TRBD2,TGCGCCAGCAGCGCCTCAGCGGGGCGGCAAGAGACCCAGTACTTC,CASSASAGRQETQYF
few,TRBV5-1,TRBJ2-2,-,TGCGCCAGCAGTCACGGCGGGGTCGGGGAGCTGTTTTTT,CASSHGGVGELFF
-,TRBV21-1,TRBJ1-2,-,TGTGCCAGCAGCAAACATATCAGGAGAGGGTATGGCTACACCTTC,CASSKHIRRGYGYTF
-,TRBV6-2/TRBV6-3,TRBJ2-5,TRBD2,TGTGCCAGCAGTCCAGGAGAGCGGGGGGGCGCGGAGACCCAGTACTTC,CASSPGERGGAETQYF
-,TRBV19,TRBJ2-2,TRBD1,TGTGCCAGTAGTATGACAGGGCGGAACACCGGGGAGCTGTTTTTT,CASSMTGRNTGELFF
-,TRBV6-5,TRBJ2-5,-,TGTGCCAGCCGCCTTAGAAGTGATGAGACCCAGTACTTC,CASRLRSDETQYF
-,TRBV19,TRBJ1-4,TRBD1,TGTGCCCCGCCGGGACAGGTAAAGTTTTTT,CAPPGQVKFF
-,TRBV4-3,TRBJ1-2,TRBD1,TGCGCCAGCAGCCTGACCCCAGGACAGGGGGCATTCTATGGCTACACCTTC,CASSLTPGQGAFYGYTF
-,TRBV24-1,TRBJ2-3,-,TGTGCCACCAGTGATGGGGGGACGCCAGGGGGTCAGTATTTT,CATSDGGTPGGQYF
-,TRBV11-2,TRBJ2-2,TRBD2,TGTGCCAGCAGACGAACAGCGGGGATGAACACCGGGGAGCTGTTTTTT,CASRRTAGMNTGELFF
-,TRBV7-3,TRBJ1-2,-,TGTGCCAGCAGCCAAGGACAGTGGGTGAGATACACCTTC,CASSQGQWVRYTF
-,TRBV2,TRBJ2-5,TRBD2,TGTGCCAGCAGTGAGGTAGCGGGAACCCAGAAGAGGGAGACCCAGTACTTC,CASSEVAGTQKRETQYF
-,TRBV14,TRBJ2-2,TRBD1,TGTGCCAGCAGCCAACTGGACAGGGACACCGGGGAGCTGTTTTTT,CASSQLDRDTGELFF